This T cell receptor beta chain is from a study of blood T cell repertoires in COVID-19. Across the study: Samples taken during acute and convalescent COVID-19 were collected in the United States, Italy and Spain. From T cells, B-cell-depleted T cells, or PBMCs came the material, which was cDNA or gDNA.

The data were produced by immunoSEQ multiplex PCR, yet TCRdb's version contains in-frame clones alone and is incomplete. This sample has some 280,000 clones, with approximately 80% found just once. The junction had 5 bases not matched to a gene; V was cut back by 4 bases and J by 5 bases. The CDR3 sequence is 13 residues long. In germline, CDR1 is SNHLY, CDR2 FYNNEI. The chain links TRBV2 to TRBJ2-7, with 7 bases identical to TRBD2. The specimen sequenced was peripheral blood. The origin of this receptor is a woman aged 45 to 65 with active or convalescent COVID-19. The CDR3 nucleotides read TGTGCCAGCAGTGTCTTGCGGGAGAACGAGCAGTACTTC. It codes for CASSVLRENEQYF.